The entry below gives a single T cell receptor (beta chain) sequence along with its context. Its antigen is still unknown. After removal of 0 bases from V and 7 bases from J, the junction contained 7 bases not matched to a gene. Germline loops: CDR1 SGHRS, CDR2 YFSETQ. The CDR3 is made up of 17 amino acids. This sample was included in a study of shared clonotypes between healthy human individuals. Overall study findings and caveats: Around 5% of naive CD4 clonotypes were common to a handful of donors. Sequencing depth was expected to influence donor clonotype sharing. What naive subsets generally showed was a larger estimated richness than memory subsets showed.

The protocol was immunoSEQ multiplex PCR, while the TCRdb copy is restricted to in-frame clones and leaves out a portion. The sample shows about a million clones, 75% of them seen only once. The receptor was isolated from a man aged 18 to 29 in good health. Sequencing was performed on memory CD4+ T cells sorted from blood. Regarding subset: CD45RA-negative fraction. V gene TRBV5-1 combines with J gene TRBJ2-3, with 14 bases that match TRBD2. The CDR3 DNA reads as TGCGCCAGCAGCTTGGATGCGGGGACTAGCGGGGGTTATACGCAGTATTTT. Its protein is CASSLDAGTSGGYTQYF.